The rows below give T cell receptor beta chains drawn from one sample of a study of CD8+CD57+ T cells in acquired aplastic anemia. TCRdb re-analysed the reads in MiXCR, keeping a single row per CDR3 protein. The sample consists of 400,000 to 450,000 distinct CDR3 sequences, around 68% of them appearing once. The sample consisted of sorted CD4+, CD8+, or CD8+CD57+ T cells (not recorded which) from PBMCs. Receptor source: a human donor in good health, serving as a control. Both conserved end residues are part of each CDR3. The D gene is left open where the match is weak. Expanded clones are given a class, and other clones once, few, many or no size at all.

-	-	TRBV10-3	TRBJ1-1	CAISGRDTEAFF	TGTGCCATCAGTGGGCGGGACACTGAAGCTTTCTTT
TRBD1	-	TRBV18	TRBJ1-2	CASSPGTGGDYGYTF	TGTGCCAGCTCACCCGGGACAGGGGGTGACTATGGCTACACCTTC
-	many	TRBV20-1	TRBJ1-2	CSAREQLTYGYTF	TGCAGTGCTAGAGAACAACTAACTTATGGCTACACCTTC
TRBD2	-	TRBV7-3	TRBJ2-1	CASSLTSGADGNTQFF	TGTGCCAGCAGCTTGACTAGCGGGGCGGACGGCAATACGCAGTTCTTC
-	-	TRBV7-3	TRBJ1-6	CASSQGGGAHDHF	TGTGCCAGCAGCCAAGGGGGGGGGGCGCATGACCACTTT
-	-	TRBV2	TRBJ2-7	CASKVQGNQPQYF	TGTGCCAGTAAGGTACAAGGCAATCAGCCCCAGTATTTC
TRBD1	many	TRBV20-1	TRBJ2-7	CSALRPTGTYEQYF	TGCAGTGCTTTACGACCGACAGGGACCTACGAGCAGTACTTC
TRBD2	many	TRBV7-8	TRBJ2-6	CASSPRPRGGQSSLVANVLTF	TGTGCCAGCAGCCCCCGACCGAGGGGAGGGCAATCTTCTTTAGTGGCCAACGTCCTGACTTTC
TRBD1	-	TRBV5-4	TRBJ2-1	CASSRDSSPATINEQFF	TGTGCCAGCAGTCGGGACAGTAGTCCGGCAACTATAAATGAGCAGTTCTTC
-	few	TRBV2	TRBJ2-2	CASRTPLNTGELFF	TGTGCCAGCAGGACCCCTCTGAACACCGGGGAGCTGTTTTTT
-	once	TRBV5-1	TRBJ2-7	CAGSAGAPRGEQYF	TGTGCCGGCAGTGCGGGGGCCCCGCGGGGCGAGCAGTACTTC
TRBD1	once	TRBV7-2	TRBJ2-2	CASSSPGGRELFF	TGTGCCAGCAGCTCACCAGGGGGTCGGGAGCTGTTTTTT
-	-	TRBV20-1	TRBJ2-3	CSARENGNTTQYF	TGCAGTGCTAGAGAGAACGGAAACACCACGCAGTATTTT
-	-	TRBV10-3	TRBJ1-2	CAIKDTGGSYGHSF	TGTGCCATCAAGGATACCGGCGGAAGTTATGGCCACTCCTTC
-	-	TRBV7-8	TRBJ1-1	CASSRPGRGAFF	TGTGCCAGCAGCCGCCCGGGGAGAGGGGCCTTCTTT
-	few	TRBV20-1	TRBJ2-7	CSACEVAVYEQYF	TGCAGTGCTTGCGAGGTAGCGGTCTACGAGCAGTACTTC
TRBD2	many	TRBV7-2	TRBJ2-1	CASSPRGLAFDEQFF	TGTGCCAGCAGCCCTCGGGGACTAGCTTTCGATGAGCAGTTCTTC
-	once	TRBV14	TRBJ1-4	CASSHLGLADNELF	TGTGCCAGCAGCCATTTGGGACTAGCAGACAATGAGCTTTTT
TRBD2	many	TRBV4-2	TRBJ2-1	CASSQESGGPFNEQFF	TGTGCCAGCAGCCAAGAGAGCGGGGGGCCCTTCAATGAGCAGTTCTTC
-	many	TRBV5-1	TRBJ2-5	CASSPEGRGVQETQYF	TGCGCCAGCAGCCCGGAGGGTAGGGGGGTTCAAGAGACCCAGTACTTC
-	-	TRBV11-2	TRBJ1-5	CASSSQGLGQPQHF	TGTGCCAGCAGCTCTCAGGGCTTGGGTCAGCCCCAGCATTTT
-	-	TRBV9	TRBJ1-2	CASSVDNPGSSYNTF	TGTGCCAGCAGCGTAGATAATCCGGGAAGCTCTTATAACACCTTC
-	many	TRBV5-4	TRBJ1-4	CASSGTPNEKLFF	TGTGCCAGCAGCGGGACTCCTAATGAAAAACTGTTTTTT
-	many	TRBV30	TRBJ1-2	CAFHREVGYTF	TGTGCCTTCCACAGGGAAGTTGGCTACACCTTC
-	few	TRBV29-1	TRBJ2-5	CSVEDRGRQETQYF	TGCAGCGTTGAAGACAGGGGTCGCCAAGAGACCCAGTACTTC
TRBD1	-	TRBV9	TRBJ2-6	CASINGTGVPGANVLTF	TGTGCCAGCATAAACGGGACAGGGGTGCCTGGGGCTAACGTCCTGACTTTC
-	many	TRBV5-6	TRBJ1-2	CASSLGQANYGYTF	TGTGCCAGCAGCTTGGGGCAGGCAAACTATGGCTACACCTTC
-	many	TRBV3-1	TRBJ1-2	CASSPLRIGGYGYTF	TGTGCCAGCAGTCCTCTTAGGATCGGGGGATATGGCTACACCTTC
-	once	TRBV5-1	TRBJ2-5	CASSLEWVRETQYF	TGCGCCAGCAGCTTGGAGTGGGTGCGGGAGACCCAGTACTTC
-	-	TRBV7-9	TRBJ2-5	CASSAWASVDTQYF	TGTGCCAGCAGCGCATGGGCTAGCGTGGACACCCAGTACTTC
TRBD2	-	TRBV7-8	TRBJ2-7	CASSRLAGEYNEQYF	TGTGCCAGTAGTCGCTTAGCGGGGGAGTACAATGAGCAGTACTTC
-	-	TRBV7-6	TRBJ1-2	CASSQGQAGENTF	TGTGCCAGCAGCCAGGGGCAGGCAGGAGAGAACACGTTC
-	many	TRBV20-1	TRBJ2-7	CSARVGRAQGSYEQYF	TGCAGTGCTAGAGTGGGACGCGCCCAAGGATCCTACGAGCAGTACTTC
TRBD1	-	TRBV20-1	TRBJ1-4	CSARQTGSNEKLFF	TGCAGTGCTAGACAGACAGGGTCTAATGAAAAACTGTTTTTT
-	-	TRBV19	TRBJ2-7	CASSIRASEAQHF	TGTGCCAGTAGTATTCGGGCGTCCGAGGCCCAGCACTTC
-	-	TRBV6-5	TRBJ2-6	CASSDVLGYSGANVLTF	TGTGCCAGCAGTGATGTGCTAGGATATTCTGGGGCCAACGTCCTGACTTTC